The clone carrying this T cell receptor (beta chain) was observed once. The antigen is undetermined. V was shortened by 7 bases and J by 4 bases, with 19 bases between the two germline ends. Germline lookup yields CDR1 SNHLY and CDR2 FYNNEI. This CDR3 has 15 amino acids. Method: immunoSEQ multiplex PCR; TCRdb's copy keeps in-frame clones and lacks some. The sample carries 40,000 to 55,000 clones, about 91% recorded once. The sample comes from a study of a mutant IDH1 vaccine in newly diagnosed glioma. Study information: During weeks 1, 3, 5, 7, 11, 15, 19 and 23, patients received eight vaccinations. Vaccine administration was initiated 4-6 weeks following radiotherapy alone, or with temozolomide cycles. Patients previously underwent radiotherapy, temozolomide, or both, and most underwent both.

Specified time point: week 11, during vaccination. Vaccination comprised doses that each held 300 ug of mutant IDH1 20-mer peptide, plus topical imiquimod. Study-level points and caveats: It was 93.3% of patients that developed vaccine-induced immune responses.

The clonotype was recovered from a man over 45 with glioma. The chain is built from TRBV2 and TRBJ2-5, with D tentatively TRBD1 or TRBD2 (6 bases each). Sequenced material: PBMCs, taken from a glioma patient whose treatment included an IDH1 peptide vaccine. The CDR3 coding sequence is TGTGCCAGCATACGTCAGGGGACTCTTGTAGAGACCCAGTACTTC. It translates to CASIRQGTLVETQYF.